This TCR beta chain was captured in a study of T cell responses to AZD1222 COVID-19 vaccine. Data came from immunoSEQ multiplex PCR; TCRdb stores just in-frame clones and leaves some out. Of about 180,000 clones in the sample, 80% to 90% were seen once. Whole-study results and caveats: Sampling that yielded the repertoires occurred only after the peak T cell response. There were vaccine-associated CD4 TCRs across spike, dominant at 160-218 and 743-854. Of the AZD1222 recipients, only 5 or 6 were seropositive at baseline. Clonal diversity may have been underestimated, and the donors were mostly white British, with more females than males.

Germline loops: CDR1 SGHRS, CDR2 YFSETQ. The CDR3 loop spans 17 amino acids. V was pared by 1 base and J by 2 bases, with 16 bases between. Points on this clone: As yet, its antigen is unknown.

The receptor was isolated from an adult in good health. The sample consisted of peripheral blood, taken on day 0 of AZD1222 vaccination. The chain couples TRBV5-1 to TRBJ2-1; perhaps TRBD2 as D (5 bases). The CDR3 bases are TGCGCCAGCAGCTTGTTCCCTGGGAGTAGTGCCTACAATGAGCAGTTCTTC. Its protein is CASSLFPGSSAYNEQFF.